These T cell receptor beta chains were read from a single sample in a study of CD8 T cells in Susac syndrome. TCRdb independently ran MiXCR on the immunoSEQ multiplex PCR reads; one entry per CDR3 protein. This sample carries about 180,000 distinct CDR3 sequences, about 95% of them seen once, and the ten largest clones take around 0.16%. The sample was CD8+ T cells from PBMCs. These receptors were obtained from a human donor with multiple sclerosis. Both conserved end residues are part of each CDR3. A D gene is named only where the DNA matches it firmly. Not every row has a clone size; where given, it reads once, few, many or a size class.

TRBV27	.	TRBJ2-3	TRBD2	TGTGCCAGCAGTTTCCTAGCGGGAGGGAGCACAGATACGCAGTATTTT	CASSFLAGGSTDTQYF
TRBV12-5	.	TRBJ2-1	.	TGTGCTAGTGGTTTGGCCCACAGGGACAATGAGCAGTTCTTC	CASGLAHRDNEQFF
TRBV30	.	TRBJ1-2	.	TGTGCCTCCCTTGAGTTGCGTGGCTACACCTTC	CASLELRGYTF
TRBV20-1	.	TRBJ2-1	TRBD2	TGCAGTGTTGAGGGAGGGCTCAATGAGCAGTTCTTC	CSVEGGLNEQFF
TRBV20-1	.	TRBJ2-1	.	TGCAGTGGGGGCAGGTATCTGGCCAATGAGCAGTTCTTC	CSGGRYLANEQFF
TRBV29-1	.	TRBJ2-1	TRBD2	TGCAGCTCCCGGACTAGCGGCATCGGGGGCTTCAATGAGCAGTTCTTC	CSSRTSGIGGFNEQFF
TRBV25-1	.	TRBJ1-1	.	TGTGCCAGCACTTCGGGCACTGAAGCTTTCTTT	CASTSGTEAFF
TRBV7-3	.	TRBJ2-3	.	TGTGCCAGCAGCTTATCGCCGGGGCAAGCCGATACGCAGTATTTT	CASSLSPGQADTQYF
TRBV20-1	.	TRBJ2-5	TRBD2	TGCAGTGCTAGACTAGGGACTAGCGGGGAAGAGACCCAGTACTTC	CSARLGTSGEETQYF
TRBV7-9	.	TRBJ1-2	.	TGTGCCAGCAGCTTAGATTGGGACACATATGGCTACACCTTC	CASSLDWDTYGYTF
TRBV21-1	.	TRBJ2-1	.	TGTGCCAGCAGCAAAGCGAGTGCGGGAGGTAGTACCTACAATGAGCAGTTCTTC	CASSKASAGGSTYNEQFF
TRBV29-1	.	TRBJ2-5	TRBD2	TGCAGCGTTGAAGGGGGTCGTAGCGGGAGAAATTCCCGAGAGACCCAGTACTTC	CSVEGGRSGRNSRETQYF
TRBV27	once	TRBJ2-3	TRBD2	TGTGCCAGCAGTTCCCCCCTCCTAGCGGGGGGGCAGGGAGATACGCAGTATTTT	CASSSPLLAGGQGDTQYF
TRBV15	.	TRBJ2-7	.	TGTGCCACCAGCAGAGATCTGGGTAGCTCCTACGAGCAGTACTTC	CATSRDLGSSYEQYF
TRBV6-6	.	TRBJ2-7	.	TGTGCCAGCAGTCCCTGGCCCGACGAGCAGTACTTC	CASSPWPDEQYF
TRBV9	.	TRBJ2-3	.	TGTGCCAGCAGCCTCGGGGAGGATACGCAGTATTTT	CASSLGEDTQYF
TRBV27	.	TRBJ2-5	.	TGTGCCAGCAGTTCCGGACAGCCCTACAATCAAGAGACCCAGTACTTC	CASSSGQPYNQETQYF
TRBV7-9	.	TRBJ2-2	.	TGTGCCAGCACCCATGGGGGGGAGCTGTTTTTT	CASTHGGELFF
TRBV11-1	.	TRBJ2-7	.	TGTGCCAGCGAGGGGAGTCCACCCGAGCAGTACTTC	CASEGSPPEQYF
TRBV29-1	.	TRBJ2-2	.	TGCAGCGTTGAAAGGAGGGTGGACACCGGGGAGCTGTTTTTT	CSVERRVDTGELFF
TRBV12-3/TRBV12-4	.	TRBJ2-7	TRBD2	TGTGCCAGCAGTCTATCACCCGGGACTAGCATCGTCGAGCAGTACTTC	CASSLSPGTSIVEQYF
TRBV28	.	TRBJ1-1	TRBD1	TGTGCCAGCAGTTTAGCGACAGGGTGGATGAACACTGAAGCTTTCTTT	CASSLATGWMNTEAFF
TRBV29-1	.	TRBJ2-7	TRBD1	TGCAGCGTTAATAGACAGGGGGCGGTAAACGAGCAGTACTTC	CSVNRQGAVNEQYF
TRBV6-5	.	TRBJ2-7	TRBD2	TGTGCCAGCAGCCCCATCGGGACTAGCGGCTACGAGCAGTACTTC	CASSPIGTSGYEQYF
TRBV5-4	.	TRBJ2-5	TRBD2	TGTGCCAGCAGCCCAAACCGGGACTATGAAGAGACCCAGTACTTC	CASSPNRDYEETQYF
TRBV2	.	TRBJ2-3	.	TGTGCCAGCATGGGACGAAGAGATACGCAGTATTTT	CASMGRRDTQYF
TRBV28	.	TRBJ2-7	TRBD2	TGTGCCAGCAGTTTATCGCTCGGGGGGTTTGGCGAGCAGTACTTC	CASSLSLGGFGEQYF
TRBV9	.	TRBJ2-1	.	TGTGCCAGCAGCGTAAAGGGGTCCTCGACTTCCTACAATGAGCAGTTCTTC	CASSVKGSSTSYNEQFF
TRBV20-1	.	TRBJ1-6	.	TGCAGTGCTAGAGATGGCCTGGGGCCCCTCCACTTT	CSARDGLGPLHF
TRBV9	.	TRBJ2-1	.	TGTGCCAGCAGCGTAGACCCGAGCTCCTACAATGAGCAGTTCTTC	CASSVDPSSYNEQFF
TRBV28	once	TRBJ2-3	.	TGTGCCAGCAGTTTAGAGGAAGATACGCAGTATTTT	CASSLEEDTQYF
TRBV3-1	.	TRBJ2-1	TRBD2	TGTGCCAGCAGCCCTCAGCGGGGGGGCGATGAGCAGTTCTTC	CASSPQRGGDEQFF
TRBV9	.	TRBJ2-3	.	TGTGCCAGCAGCGTAGAGGGTAGGGGGGGAGATACGCAGTATTTT	CASSVEGRGGDTQYF
TRBV15	.	TRBJ1-4	TRBD1	TGTGCCACCAGACACCCAGGACAGGGGATAAAGGAAAAACTGTTTTTT	CATRHPGQGIKEKLFF
TRBV7-3	.	TRBJ2-1	TRBD1	TGTGCCAGCAGCTCGACAGGGGGCAGGGATGAGCAGTTCTTC	CASSSTGGRDEQFF
TRBV19	few	TRBJ2-1	TRBD1	TGTGCCAGTAGCCCGACAGGGTTCAATGAGCAGTTCTTC	CASSPTGFNEQFF
TRBV28	.	TRBJ2-3	.	TGTGCCAGCAGTTTTTTTCTGGGACGCACAGATACGCAGTATTTT	CASSFFLGRTDTQYF
TRBV27	once	TRBJ1-1	.	TGTGCCAGCAGTTTGTACAGGGACACTGAAGCTTTCTTT	CASSLYRDTEAFF
TRBV20-1	.	TRBJ2-7	TRBD2	TGCAGTGCTAGAGATGAGACTAGCTTCTACGAGCAGTACTTC	CSARDETSFYEQYF
TRBV14	.	TRBJ2-7	.	TGTGCCAGCAGCCCCCTAGAGACTCCCTTCGAGCAGTACTTC	CASSPLETPFEQYF
TRBV2	.	TRBJ1-6	TRBD1	TGTGCCAGCAGTGTCCGGGACAGGGGATTGACTTCACCCCTCCACTTT	CASSVRDRGLTSPLHF
TRBV11-2	.	TRBJ2-1	.	TGTGCCAGCAGCTGGGTAAATGAGCAGTTCTTC	CASSWVNEQFF
TRBV9	.	TRBJ1-2	.	TGTGCCAGCAAGTCTGCAGACTATGGCTACACCTTC	CASKSADYGYTF
TRBV10-3	.	TRBJ2-1	.	TGTGCCATCAGTGAGGGGGGGCCGGCCCATGAGCAGTTCTTC	CAISEGGPAHEQFF